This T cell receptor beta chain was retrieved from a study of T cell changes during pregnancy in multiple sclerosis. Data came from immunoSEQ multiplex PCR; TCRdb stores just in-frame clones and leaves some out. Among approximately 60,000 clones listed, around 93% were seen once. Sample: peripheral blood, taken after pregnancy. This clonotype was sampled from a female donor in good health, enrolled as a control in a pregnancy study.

CDR3 sequence (DNA): TGTGCCAGCAGCCAAGACCCAGCTGGAAACACCATATATTTT. The encoded protein is CASSQDPAGNTIYF. The chain recombines TRBV14 with TRBJ1-3; D is ambiguous. The CDR3 loop spans 14 amino acids. Trimming took 0 bases from V and 2 from J, leaving 5 bases between them. Germline CDR1 is SGHDN and CDR2 is FVKESK.